This T cell receptor (beta chain) stems from a study of cytomegalovirus exposure and HLA in healthy donors. Findings and caveats of the study: The majority of CMV-associated TCR beta chains were reported as apparently HLA-restricted in a later analysis.

V lost 4 bases to trimming and J lost 6 bases; unmatched junction nucleotides: 9. The CDR3 covers 15 residues. Germline V gene data show CDR1 as GTSNPN and CDR2 as SVGIG (reference sequence). Primers included in the PCR were 60 Vbeta and 13 Jbeta primers. Libraries were prepared by immunoSEQ multiplex PCR; TCRdb keeps only in-frame clonotypes and omits some of them. The sample records some 100,000 clones, 65% to 80% being singletons. As to this clone: What it binds is unknown.

This receptor was identified in a woman between 40 and 55 years old in good health and CMV-seronegative. Material for sequencing was PBMCs. The genes are TRBV30 and TRBJ2-2, with 9 positions matching TRBD2. CDR3 region: CAWKVAGGPAGELFF. As DNA, the CDR3 is TGTGCCTGGAAGGTGGCGGGGGGGCCAGCCGGGGAGCTGTTTTTT.